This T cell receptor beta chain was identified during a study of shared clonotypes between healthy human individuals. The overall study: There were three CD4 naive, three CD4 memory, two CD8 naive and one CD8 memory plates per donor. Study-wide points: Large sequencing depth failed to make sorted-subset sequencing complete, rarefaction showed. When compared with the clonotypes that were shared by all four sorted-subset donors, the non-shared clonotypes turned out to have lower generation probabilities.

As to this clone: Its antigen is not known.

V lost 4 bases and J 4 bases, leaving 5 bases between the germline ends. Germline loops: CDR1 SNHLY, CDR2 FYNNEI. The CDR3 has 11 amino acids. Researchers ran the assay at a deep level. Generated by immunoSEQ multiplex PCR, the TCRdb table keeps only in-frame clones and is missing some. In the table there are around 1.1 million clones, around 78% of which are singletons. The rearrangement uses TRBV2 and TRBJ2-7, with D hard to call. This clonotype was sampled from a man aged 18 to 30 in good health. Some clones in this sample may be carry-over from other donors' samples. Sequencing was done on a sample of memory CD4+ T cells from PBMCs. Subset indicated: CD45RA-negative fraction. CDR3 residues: CASSGDYEQYF. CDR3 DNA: TGTGCCAGCAGTGGGGATTACGAGCAGTACTTC.